Given below is one T cell receptor (beta chain) in context. This entry is derived from a study of blood T cells in healthy people across ages. With a J-beta primer mix and a sample-barcoded 5' primer, a second PCR ran roughly 6 to 12 cycles. TCRdb called the 5' RACE reads again in MiXCR, with one record for every CDR3 protein. Among fewer than 900,000 distinct CDR3 sequences listed, 35% to 45% were seen once. This CDR3 spans 17 amino acids. Germline CDR1 MNHEY, CDR2 SVGEGT. The rearrangement links TRBV6-2 or TRBV6-3 to TRBJ2-1; tentatively, D is TRBD1 (6 bases). Matching the DNA end better, TRBJ2-7 makes the J call doubtful. This TCR came from a woman in her fifties or sixties in good health. The sequenced sample consisted of blood. DNA of the CDR3: TGTGCCAGCAGTTACAAGAACAGGGAGTTCATATACAATGAGCAGTACTTC. It encodes CASSYKNREFIYNEQYF.